The present TCR beta chain was sequenced within a study of blood T cells in healthy people across ages. Study conclusions and caveats: A strong correlation between TCR beta diversity and naive T cell percentage was seen.

Germline assignment: CDR1 DFQATT and CDR2 SNEGSKA (reference sequence). V shed 5 bases and J shed 5 bases, with 12 bases lying between them. There are 12 residues in the CDR3. A second 7 to 11 cycle PCR used barcoded and J-beta primers. Sequencing yielded, for each sample, at least 3 million paired-end reads carrying CDR3. TCRdb analysed the 5' RACE reads with MiXCR anew, one entry per CDR3 protein. The sample consists of around 500,000 distinct CDR3 sequences, roughly 48% of them appearing once. As concerns this clonotype: What it binds is not known.

At least 6 million PBMCs were isolated per sample. Specimen: blood. This receptor was obtained from an elderly man in good health. V usage is TRBV20-1 and J usage is TRBJ2-5; D perhaps matches TRBD1 (6 bases). The CDR3 nucleotides read TGCAGTGCTTCACGACAGGAGGAGACCCAGTACTTC. The encoded protein is CSASRQEETQYF.